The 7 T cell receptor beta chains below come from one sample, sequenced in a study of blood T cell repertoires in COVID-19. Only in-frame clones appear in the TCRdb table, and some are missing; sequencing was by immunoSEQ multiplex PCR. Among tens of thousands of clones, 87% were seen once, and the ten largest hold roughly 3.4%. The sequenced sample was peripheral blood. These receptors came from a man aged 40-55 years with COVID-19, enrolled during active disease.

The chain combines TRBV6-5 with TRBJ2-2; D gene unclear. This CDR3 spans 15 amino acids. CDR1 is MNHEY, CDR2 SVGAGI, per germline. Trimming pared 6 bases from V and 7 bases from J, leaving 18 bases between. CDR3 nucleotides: TGTGCCAGCAGGGGTTGGTCGCTAGACGGCGGGGAGCTGTTTTTT. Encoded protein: CASRGWSLDGGELFF.

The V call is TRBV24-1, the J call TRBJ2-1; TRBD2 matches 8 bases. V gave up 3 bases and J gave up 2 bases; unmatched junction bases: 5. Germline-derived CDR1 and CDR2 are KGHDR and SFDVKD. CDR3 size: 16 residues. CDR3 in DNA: TGTGCCACCAGTGATCCGACGGGAGGGACCTACAATGAGCAGTTCTTC. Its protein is CATSDPTGGTYNEQFF.

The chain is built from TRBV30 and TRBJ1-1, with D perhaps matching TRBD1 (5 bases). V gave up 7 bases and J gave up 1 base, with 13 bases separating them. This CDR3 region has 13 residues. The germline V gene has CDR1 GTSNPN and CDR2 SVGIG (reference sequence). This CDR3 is CASYQGKNTEAFF. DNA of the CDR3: TGTGCCTCGTACCAGGGCAAGAACACTGAAGCTTTCTTT.

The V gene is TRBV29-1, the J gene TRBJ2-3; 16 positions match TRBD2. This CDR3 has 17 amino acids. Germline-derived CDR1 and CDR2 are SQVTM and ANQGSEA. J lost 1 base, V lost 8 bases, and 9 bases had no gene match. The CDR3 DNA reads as TGCAGCTCGACCCCGGGGACTAGCGGGAGGGGCACAGATACGCAGTATTTT. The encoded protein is CSSTPGTSGRGTDTQYF.

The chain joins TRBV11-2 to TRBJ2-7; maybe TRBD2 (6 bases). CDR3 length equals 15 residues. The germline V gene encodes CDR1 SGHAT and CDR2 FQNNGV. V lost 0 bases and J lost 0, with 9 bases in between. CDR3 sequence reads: CASSLDLATSYEQYF. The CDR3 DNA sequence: TGTGCCAGCAGCTTAGATCTAGCGACCTCCTACGAGCAGTACTTC.

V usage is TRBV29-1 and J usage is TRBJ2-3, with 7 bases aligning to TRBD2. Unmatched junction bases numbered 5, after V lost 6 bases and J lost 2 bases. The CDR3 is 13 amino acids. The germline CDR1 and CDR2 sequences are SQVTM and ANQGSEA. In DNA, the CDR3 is TGCAGCGTAGCCGGGACTAACACAGATACGCAGTATTTT. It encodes CSVAGTNTDTQYF.

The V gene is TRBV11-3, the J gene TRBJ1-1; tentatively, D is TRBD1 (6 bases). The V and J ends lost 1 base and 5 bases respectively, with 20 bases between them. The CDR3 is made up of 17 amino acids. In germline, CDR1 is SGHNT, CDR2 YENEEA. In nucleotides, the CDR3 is TGTGCCAGCAGCTTAGGCGCGGGGGGCCCTCAGGGTACTGAAGCTTTCTTT. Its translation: CASSLGAGGPQGTEAFF.